A single sample gave rise to the 15 T cell receptor beta chains below, sequenced in a study of T cells in Graves' hyperthyroidism and ophthalmopathy. There were TCR beta CDR3 regions amplified from RNA transcripts. First-round RT-PCR targeting the TCR CDR3 was performed with the HTBI primer set. TCRdb redid the calling of the multiplex PCR reads with MiXCR, one entry per CDR3 protein. The sample consists of about 480,000 distinct CDR3 sequences, 24% of them appearing once. The sequenced material came from blood. These TCRs come from a woman in her thirties with Graves' ophthalmopathy.

The sample holds a few counts of this clonotype. This sequence joins TRBV7-2 and TRBJ1-1; the D is unclear. CDR1 and CDR2 (germline): SGHTA, FQGNSA. The CDR3 extends over 15 amino acids. The V end was cut by 5 bases, the J end by 4 bases, with 17 bases between. This chain's CDR3 is CASSPESVGSTEAFF. The CDR3 nucleotides read TGTGCCAGCAGCCCAGAGTCGGTTGGGAGCACTGAAGCTTTCTTT.

This clonotype was recorded at least ten times. The chain combines TRBV7-9 with TRBJ2-7; 7 nucleotides match TRBD1. The CDR3 spans 15 residues. The ends lost 5 bases at V and 3 bases at J; junction bases unmatched: 10. Germline CDR1 reads SEHNR; CDR2 reads FQNEAQ (reference sequence). Written as DNA, the CDR3 is TGTGCCAGCAGCACCAACCGGGACAGTTTCTACGAGCAGTACTTC. Amino acids: CASSTNRDSFYEQYF.

There are many counts of this clonotype. The rearrangement uses TRBV5-1 and TRBJ1-2; possible D gene TRBD1, 6 bases. The CDR3 is 17 residues long. Germline CDR1 reads SGHRS; CDR2 reads YFSETQ. With 4 bases removed from V and 2 bases from J, the gap between germline ends came to 21 bases. The CDR3 loop is CASSLANTPGDNYGYTF. Here the CDR3 DNA reads TGCGCCAGCAGCCTCGCCAATACTCCAGGGGACAACTATGGCTACACCTTC.

CDR3: CASRYSTLMNTEAFF. The CDR3 bases are TGTGCCAGCAGATATTCTACGCTCATGAACACTGAAGCTTTCTTT. This chain joins TRBV3-1 and TRBJ1-1; the D is unclear. The V gene's germline CDR1 is LGHDT and CDR2 YNNKEL (reference sequence). V shed 6 bases and J shed 0 bases, with 14 bases lying between them. The CDR3 is made up of 15 amino acids. The full variable domain, with the rest looked up from reference TRBV3-1 and TRBJ1-1, is DTAVSQTPKYLVTQMGNDKSIKCEQNLGHDTMYWYKQDSKKFLKIMFSYNNKELIINETVPNRFSPKSPDKAHLNLHINSLELGDSAVYFCASRYSTLMNTEAFFGQGTRLTVV.

V gene TRBV3-1 combines with J gene TRBJ1-1, with D possibly being TRBD1 (5 bases). V was pared by 1 base and J by 6 bases, with 15 bases between. CDR1 and CDR2 (germline): LGHDT, YNNKEL (reference sequence). This CDR3 has 15 residues. CDR3: CASSQGGRGGAEAFF. In nucleotides, the CDR3 is TGTGCCAGCAGCCAAGGGGGTAGAGGAGGGGCTGAAGCTTTCTTT.

This clonotype was detected many times. V is TRBV12-3 or TRBV12-4 and J is TRBJ1-2; D is perhaps TRBD1 (5 bases). The CDR3 runs to 15 residues. Trimming stripped 0 bases from V and 3 bases from J, with 11 bases between. The CDR3 loop is CASSLAQGWDYGYTF. The CDR3 nucleotides read TGTGCCAGCAGTTTAGCCCAGGGTTGGGACTATGGCTACACCTTC.

The chain combines TRBV29-1 with TRBJ2-7; no clear D. Trimming pared 7 bases from V and 3 bases from J, leaving 10 bases between. The CDR3 runs to 11 residues. CDR1 is SQVTM and CDR2 is ANQGSEA in the germline V gene. The CDR3 is CSAGRHYEQYF. In nucleotides, the CDR3 is TGCAGCGCAGGACGGCACTACGAGCAGTACTTC.

This clonotype was seen repeatedly, ten times or more. J is TRBJ2-7 and V is TRBV6-5; 12 positions agree with TRBD1. CDR1 and CDR2 from the germline V gene are MNHEY and SVGAGI. V lost 2 bases and J lost 5; bases outside the gene matches: 4. The CDR3 is made up of 15 amino acids. In nucleotides, the CDR3 is TGTGCCAGCAGTTACGGGGGACAGGGGGCCAACGAGCAGTACTTC. Translating it yields CASSYGGQGANEQYF.

The chain employs TRBV6-1 and TRBJ1-2; 7 nucleotides agree with TRBD1. The CDR3 is 13 amino acids. Germline V gene data show CDR1 as MNHNS and CDR2 as SASEGT. The V gene end was trimmed by 6 bases and the J gene end by 6 bases; junction bases not matched to a gene: 7. This chain's CDR3 is CASSSTGVDGYTF. The CDR3 nucleotides are TGTGCCAGCAGCAGCACAGGGGTCGATGGCTACACCTTC.

This clonotype was recorded at least ten times. The chain recombines TRBV12-3 or TRBV12-4 with TRBJ2-6, with a possible D match to TRBD1 (5 bases). The CDR3 runs 16 residues. V dropped 6 bases and J dropped 1 base, with 13 bases sitting between them. The CDR3 protein is CASRSSYRSGANVLTF. CDR3 coding DNA: TGTGCCAGCAGATCCTCATACAGGTCTGGGGCCAACGTCCTGACTTTC.

At least ten counts were recorded for this clonotype. The chain combines TRBV12-3 or TRBV12-4 with TRBJ1-5, with D perhaps TRBD1 (5 bases). This CDR3 has 18 amino acids. V dropped 0 bases and J dropped 2 bases, with 17 bases sitting between them. Here the CDR3 reads CASSLAPMLGAGNQPQHF. The CDR3, as DNA: TGTGCCAGCAGTTTAGCTCCCATGCTAGGGGCGGGCAATCAGCCCCAGCATTTT.

This clonotype has only a few counts. This CDR3 is CSAKPTGIYSNQPQHF. DNA of the CDR3: TGCAGTGCTAAACCCACAGGGATATATAGCAATCAGCCCCAGCATTTT. This chain links TRBV20-1 with TRBJ1-5; possible D gene TRBD1, 6 bases. The V end was cut by 4 bases, the J end by 0 bases, with 16 bases between. CDR3 length: 16 residues. The V gene's germline CDR1 is DFQATT and CDR2 SNEGSKA (reference sequence).

The CDR3 protein is CATSDSLGLRVWETQYF. In nucleotides, the CDR3 is TGTGCCACCAGTGATTCACTTGGGTTGAGGGTTTGGGAGACCCAGTACTTC. This chain links TRBV24-1 with TRBJ2-5; D is possibly TRBD2 (5 bases). The CDR3 is made up of 17 amino acids. Germline assignment: CDR1 KGHDR and CDR2 SFDVKD. Deletions cut 2 bases from V and 5 bases from J, with 20 bases between.

This clonotype was detected only a few times. Here the CDR3 omits its conserved ending phenylalanine or tryptophan, so a read error is the likely source. The chain has TRBV25-1 and TRBJ2-2; D uncertain. Germline V gives CDR1 MGHDK, CDR2 SYGVNS. The germline V and J ends were trimmed by 7 bases and 3 bases, with 6 bases remaining between them. CDR3 length equals 12 residues. CDR3 region: CASNIYTGELFS. The DNA for the CDR3 is TGTGCCAGCAACATATACACCGGGGAGCTGTTTTCT.

This clonotype was seen at least ten times. The chain joins TRBV6-1 to TRBJ2-7, with D hard to call. Deletions cut 4 bases from V and 0 bases from J, with 13 bases between. There are 15 residues in the CDR3. The germline V gene encodes CDR1 MNHNS and CDR2 SASEGT. The chain's CDR3 is CASSVDGSHSYEQYF. The CDR3 nucleotides are TGTGCCAGCAGTGTGGACGGCTCCCACTCCTACGAGCAGTACTTC.